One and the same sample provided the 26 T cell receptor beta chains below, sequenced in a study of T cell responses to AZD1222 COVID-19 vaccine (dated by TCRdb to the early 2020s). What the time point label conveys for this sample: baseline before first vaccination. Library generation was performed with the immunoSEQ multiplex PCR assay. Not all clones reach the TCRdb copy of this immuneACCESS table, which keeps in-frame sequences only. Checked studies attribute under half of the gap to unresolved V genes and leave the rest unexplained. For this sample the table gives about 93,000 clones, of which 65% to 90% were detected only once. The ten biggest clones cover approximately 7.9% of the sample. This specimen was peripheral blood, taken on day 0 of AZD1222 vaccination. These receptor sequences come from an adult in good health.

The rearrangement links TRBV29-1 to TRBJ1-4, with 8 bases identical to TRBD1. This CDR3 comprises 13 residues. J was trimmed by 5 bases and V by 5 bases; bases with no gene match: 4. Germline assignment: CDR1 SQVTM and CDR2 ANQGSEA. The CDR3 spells CSVSRTGNEKLFF. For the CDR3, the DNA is TGCAGCGTTTCGCGGACAGGGAATGAAAAACTGTTTTTT.

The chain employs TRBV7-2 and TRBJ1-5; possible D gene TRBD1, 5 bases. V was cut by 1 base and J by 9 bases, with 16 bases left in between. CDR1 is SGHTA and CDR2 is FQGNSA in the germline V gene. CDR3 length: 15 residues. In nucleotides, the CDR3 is TGTGCCAGCAGCTTAGGAGCAGGGAAGGATTCGCCCCAGCATTTT. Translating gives CASSLGAGKDSPQHF.

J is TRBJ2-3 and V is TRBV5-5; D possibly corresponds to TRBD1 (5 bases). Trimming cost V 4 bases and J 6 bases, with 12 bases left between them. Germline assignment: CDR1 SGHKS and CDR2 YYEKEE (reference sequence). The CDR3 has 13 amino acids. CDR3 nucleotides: TGTGCCAGCAGCCGCGCGGCAGGGGATACGCAGTATTTT. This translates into CASSRAAGDTQYF.

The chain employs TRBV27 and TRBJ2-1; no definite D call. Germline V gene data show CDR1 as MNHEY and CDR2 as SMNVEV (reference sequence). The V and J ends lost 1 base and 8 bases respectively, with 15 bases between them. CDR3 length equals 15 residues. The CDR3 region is CASSLWATASHEQFF. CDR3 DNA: TGTGCCAGCAGTTTATGGGCGACGGCCTCACATGAGCAGTTCTTC.

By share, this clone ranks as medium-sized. CDR3 nucleotides: TGTGCCACCGACTCGGGGCGGTGGGCCTACAATGAGCAGTTCTTC. Translating gives CATDSGRWAYNEQFF. The V and J genes are TRBV24-1 and TRBJ2-1, with D perhaps given as TRBD1 or TRBD2 (5 bases each). The V end lost 9 bases, the J end lost 2 bases, and 16 bases lay between the germline ends. The CDR3 runs 15 residues. CDR1 is KGHDR, CDR2 SFDVKD, per germline.

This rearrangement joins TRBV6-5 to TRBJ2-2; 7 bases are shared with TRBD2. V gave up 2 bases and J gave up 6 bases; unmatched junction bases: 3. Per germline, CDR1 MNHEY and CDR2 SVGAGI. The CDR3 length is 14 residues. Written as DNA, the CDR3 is TGTGCCAGCAGTTACACGGGAGGCCCCGGGGAGCTGTTTTTT. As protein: CASSYTGGPGELFF.

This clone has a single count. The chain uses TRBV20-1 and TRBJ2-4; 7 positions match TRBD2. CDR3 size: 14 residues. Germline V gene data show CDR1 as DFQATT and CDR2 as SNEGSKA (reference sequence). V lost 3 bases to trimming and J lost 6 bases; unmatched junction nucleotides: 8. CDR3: CSASSQGGRNIQYF. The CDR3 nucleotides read TGCAGTGCTAGTTCGCAGGGAGGGAGAAACATTCAGTACTTC.

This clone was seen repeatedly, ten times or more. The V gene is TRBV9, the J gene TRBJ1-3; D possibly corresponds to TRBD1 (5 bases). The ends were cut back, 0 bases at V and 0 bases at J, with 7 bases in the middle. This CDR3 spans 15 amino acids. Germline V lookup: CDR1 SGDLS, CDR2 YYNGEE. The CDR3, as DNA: TGTGCCAGCAGCGTAGCGGACATCTCTGGAAACACCATATATTTT. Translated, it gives CASSVADISGNTIYF.

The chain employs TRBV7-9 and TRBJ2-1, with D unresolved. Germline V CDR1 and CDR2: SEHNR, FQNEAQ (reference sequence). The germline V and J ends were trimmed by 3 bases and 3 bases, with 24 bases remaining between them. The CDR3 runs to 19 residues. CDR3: CASSFPKVRPADRYNEQFF. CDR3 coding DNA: TGTGCCAGCAGCTTCCCAAAGGTTCGACCGGCGGATCGCTACAATGAGCAGTTCTTC. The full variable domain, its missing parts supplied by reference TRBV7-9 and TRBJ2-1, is DTGVSQNPRHKITKRGQNVTFRCDPISEHNRLYWYRQTLGQGPEFLTYFQNEAQLEKSRLLSDRFSAERPKGSFSTLEIQRTEQGDSAMYLCASSFPKVRPADRYNEQFFGPGTRLTVL.

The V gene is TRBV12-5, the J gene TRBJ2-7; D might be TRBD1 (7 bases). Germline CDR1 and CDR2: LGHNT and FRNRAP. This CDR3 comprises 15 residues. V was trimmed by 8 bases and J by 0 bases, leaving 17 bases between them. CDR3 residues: CASRRAWDSSYEQYF. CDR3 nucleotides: TGTGCTAGTAGGAGGGCCTGGGACAGCTCCTACGAGCAGTACTTC.

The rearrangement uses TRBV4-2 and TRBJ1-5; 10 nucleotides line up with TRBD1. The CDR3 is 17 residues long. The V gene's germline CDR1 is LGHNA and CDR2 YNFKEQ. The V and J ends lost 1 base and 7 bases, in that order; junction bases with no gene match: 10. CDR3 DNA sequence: TGTGCCAGCAGCCAAGTCCAGGCGACAGGGGGCGGGCAGCCCCAGCATTTT. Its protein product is CASSQVQATGGGQPQHF.

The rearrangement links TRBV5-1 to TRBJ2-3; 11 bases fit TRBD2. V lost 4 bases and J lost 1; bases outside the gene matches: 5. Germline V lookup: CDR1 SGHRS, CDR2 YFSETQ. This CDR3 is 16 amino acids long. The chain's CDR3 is CASSRVTSGGTDTQYF. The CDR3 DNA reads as TGCGCCAGCAGCAGGGTGACTAGCGGGGGCACAGATACGCAGTATTTT.

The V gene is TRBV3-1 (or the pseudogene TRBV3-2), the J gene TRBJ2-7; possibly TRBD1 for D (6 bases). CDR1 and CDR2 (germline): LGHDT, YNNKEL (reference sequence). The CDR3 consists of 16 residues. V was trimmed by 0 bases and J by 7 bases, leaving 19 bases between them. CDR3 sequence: CASSQEKRQAIGEQYF. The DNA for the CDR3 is TGTGCCAGCAGCCAAGAGAAGAGACAGGCCATTGGGGAGCAGTACTTC.

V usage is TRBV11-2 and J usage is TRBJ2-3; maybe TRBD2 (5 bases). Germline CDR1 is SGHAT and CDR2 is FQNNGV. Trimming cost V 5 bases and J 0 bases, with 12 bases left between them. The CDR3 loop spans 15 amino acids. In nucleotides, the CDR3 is TGTGCCAGCAGCCGTTCGGGATTTAGCACAGATACGCAGTATTTT. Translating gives CASSRSGFSTDTQYF.

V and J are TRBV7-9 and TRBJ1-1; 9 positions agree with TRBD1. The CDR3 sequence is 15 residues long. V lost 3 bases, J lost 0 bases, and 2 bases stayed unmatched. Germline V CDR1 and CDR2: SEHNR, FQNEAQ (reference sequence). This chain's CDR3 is CASSLTGGMNTEAFF. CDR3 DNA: TGTGCCAGCAGCTTGACAGGGGGGATGAACACTGAAGCTTTCTTT. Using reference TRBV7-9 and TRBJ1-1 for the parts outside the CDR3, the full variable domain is DTGVSQNPRHKITKRGQNVTFRCDPISEHNRLYWYRQTLGQGPEFLTYFQNEAQLEKSRLLSDRFSAERPKGSFSTLEIQRTEQGDSAMYLCASSLTGGMNTEAFFGQGTRLTVV.

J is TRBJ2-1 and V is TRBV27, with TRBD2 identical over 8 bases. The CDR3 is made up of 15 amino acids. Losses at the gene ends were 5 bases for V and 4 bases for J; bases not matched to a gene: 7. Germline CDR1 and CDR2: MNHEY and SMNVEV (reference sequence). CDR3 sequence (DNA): TGTGCCAGCAGTCCTACGCCGGGAGGGTACAATGAGCAGTTCTTC. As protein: CASSPTPGGYNEQFF.

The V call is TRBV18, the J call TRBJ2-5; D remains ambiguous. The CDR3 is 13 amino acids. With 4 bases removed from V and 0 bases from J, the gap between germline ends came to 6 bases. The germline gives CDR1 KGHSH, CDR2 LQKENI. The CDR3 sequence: CASSLVDQETQYF. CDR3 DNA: TGTGCCAGCTCACTTGTCGACCAAGAGACCCAGTACTTC.

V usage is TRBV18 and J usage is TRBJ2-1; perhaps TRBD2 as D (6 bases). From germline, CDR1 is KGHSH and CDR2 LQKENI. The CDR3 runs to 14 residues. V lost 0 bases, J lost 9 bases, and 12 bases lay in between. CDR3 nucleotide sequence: TGTGCCAGCTCACCACCGGGGATGGAGGGTGAGCAGTTCTTC. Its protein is CASSPPGMEGEQFF.

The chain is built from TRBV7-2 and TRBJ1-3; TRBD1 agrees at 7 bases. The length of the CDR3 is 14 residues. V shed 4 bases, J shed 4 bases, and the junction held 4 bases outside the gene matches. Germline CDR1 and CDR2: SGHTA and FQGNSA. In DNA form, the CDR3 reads TGTGCCAGCAGCTCGCGACAGGGAGGAAACACCATATATTTT. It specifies CASSSRQGGNTIYF. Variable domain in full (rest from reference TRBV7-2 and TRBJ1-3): GAGVSQSPSNKVTEKGKDVELRCDPISGHTALYWYRQSLGQGLEFLIYFQGNSAPDKSGLPSDRFSAERTGGSVSTLTIQRTQQEDSAVYLCASSSRQGGNTIYFGEGSWLTVV.

In DNA form, the CDR3 reads TGTGCCGGAAAGACTAGCGGGAGTACCGGGGAGCTGTTTTTT. Its translation: CAGKTSGSTGELFF. This chain uses TRBV19 with TRBJ2-2; TRBD2 aligns across 12 bases. The trim removed 11 bases at V and 5 bases at J, leaving 6 bases unmatched. CDR3 length: 14 residues. Germline V gene data show CDR1 as LNHDA and CDR2 as SQIVND (reference sequence).

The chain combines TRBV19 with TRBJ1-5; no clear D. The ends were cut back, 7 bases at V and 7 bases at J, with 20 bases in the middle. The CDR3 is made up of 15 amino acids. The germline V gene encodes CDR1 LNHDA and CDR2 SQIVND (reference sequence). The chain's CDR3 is CASNPRRSALQPQHF. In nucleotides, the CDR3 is TGTGCCAGTAATCCCCGGAGGAGCGCCTTACAGCCCCAGCATTTT.

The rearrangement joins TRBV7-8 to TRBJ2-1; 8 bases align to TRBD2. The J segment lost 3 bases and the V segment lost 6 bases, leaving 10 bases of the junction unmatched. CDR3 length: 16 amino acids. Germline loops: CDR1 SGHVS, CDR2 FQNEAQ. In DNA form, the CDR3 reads TGTGCCAGCAGACAGTCTAGCGGGTTGGTCTACAATGAGCAGTTCTTC. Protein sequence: CASRQSSGLVYNEQFF.

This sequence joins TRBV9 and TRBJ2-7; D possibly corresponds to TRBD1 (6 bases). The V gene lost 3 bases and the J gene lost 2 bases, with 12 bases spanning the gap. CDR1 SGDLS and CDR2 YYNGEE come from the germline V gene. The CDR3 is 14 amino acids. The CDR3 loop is CASSAYRDTYEQYF. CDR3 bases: TGTGCCAGCAGCGCATACCGGGACACCTACGAGCAGTACTTC.

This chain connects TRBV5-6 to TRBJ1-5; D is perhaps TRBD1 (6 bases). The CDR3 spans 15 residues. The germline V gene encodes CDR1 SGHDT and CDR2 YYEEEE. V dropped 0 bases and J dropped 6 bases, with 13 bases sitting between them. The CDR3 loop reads CASSLALGQSQPQHF. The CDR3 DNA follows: TGTGCCAGCAGCTTGGCTCTGGGACAATCTCAGCCCCAGCATTTT. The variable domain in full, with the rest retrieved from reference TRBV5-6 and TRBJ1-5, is DAGVTQSPTHLIKTRGQQVTLRCSPKSGHDTVSWYQQALGQGPQFIFQYYEEEERQRGNFPDRFSGHQFPNYSSELNVNALLLGDSALYLCASSLALGQSQPQHFGDGTRLSIL.

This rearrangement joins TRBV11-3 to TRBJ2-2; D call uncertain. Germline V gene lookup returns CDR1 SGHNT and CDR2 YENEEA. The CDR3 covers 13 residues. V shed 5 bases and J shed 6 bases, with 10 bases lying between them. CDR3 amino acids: CASSPVGAGELFF. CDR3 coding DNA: TGTGCCAGCAGCCCTGTCGGAGCCGGGGAGCTGTTTTTT.

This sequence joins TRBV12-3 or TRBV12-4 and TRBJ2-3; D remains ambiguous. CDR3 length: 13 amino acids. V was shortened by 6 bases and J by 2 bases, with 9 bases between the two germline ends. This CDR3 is CASSRRVTDTQYF. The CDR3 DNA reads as TGTGCCAGCAGCCGCCGCGTCACAGATACGCAGTATTTT.